This T cell receptor beta chain stems from a study of blood T cell repertoires in COVID-19. Study in general: Acute-phase and convalescent COVID-19 samples originated in the United States, Italy and Spain. PBMCs, B-cell-depleted T cells, or T cells were the source of the cDNA or gDNA that made up the material.

Study processing details: Reference gene primer amplification in the assay estimated nucleated cell counts. Measured with immunoSEQ multiplex PCR; TCRdb has only the in-frame clones, and not every one. The V and J calls and clone size were taken over from that table, and D and trimming were inferred from the DNA. The table includes about 120,000 clones, roughly 87% detected once. V gave up 3 bases and J gave up 4 bases, with 4 bases separating them. Germline lookup yields CDR1 SEHNR and CDR2 FQNEAQ (reference sequence). CDR3 size: 11 residues. The TCR originated in a man older than 75 with acute or convalescent COVID-19. Sequencing was carried out using peripheral blood. The chain links TRBV7-9 to TRBJ2-7; unclear D gene. The CDR3 DNA reads TGTGCCAGCAGCTTCTTGTACGAGCAGTACTTC. Residues: CASSFLYEQYF.